This TCR beta chain is drawn from a study of T cell repertoires in cytomegalovirus infection. Study details: It was recently identified HLA-C-restricted and well-studied HLA-B-restricted CMV epitopes that the study used.

The CDR3 contains 19 residues. The trim removed 1 base at V and 5 bases at J, leaving 16 bases unmatched. Germline V lookup: CDR1 SGHTA, CDR2 FQGNSA. As concerns this clonotype: The target antigen is unknown.

One entry per CDR3 protein results from TCRdb running MiXCR on the reads. The repertoire holds about a million distinct CDR3 sequences, with 30% to 40% as singletons. The chain joins TRBV7-2 to TRBJ2-1; 8 positions agree with TRBD2. The source is a human donor in good health (CMV status not recorded). Some clones in this sample may be carry-over from other donors' samples. The sequenced sample was cultured CD8+ T cells from PBMCs, obtained from culture after CMV antigen stimulation. The CDR3 is CASSLGVGGGPLVDNEQFF. In DNA form, the CDR3 reads TGTGCCAGCAGCTTAGGTGTTGGCGGGGGGCCCCTGGTCGACAATGAGCAGTTCTTC.